This T cell receptor (beta chain) was identified during a study of blood T cell repertoires in COVID-19. TCRdb keeps only in-frame clones here, not all; method: immunoSEQ multiplex PCR. The sample holds hundreds of thousands of clones; less than 90% are singletons and the top ten take about 7.6%. In germline, CDR1 is SGHVS, CDR2 FQNEAQ. J gave up 2 bases and V 4 bases, and 1 base lay outside the gene matches. CDR3 length: 14 residues. The sequenced sample was peripheral blood. V usage is TRBV7-8 and J usage is TRBJ1-2, with 10 bases matching TRBD1. This clonotype was obtained from a woman aged 55-70 years with COVID-19, enrolled during active disease. CDR3 sequence: CASSSDRGNYGYTF. CDR3 DNA sequence: TGTGCCAGCAGCTCGGACAGGGGGAACTATGGCTACACCTTC. The full variable domain, with the rest looked up from reference TRBV7-8 and TRBJ1-2, is GAGVSQSPRYKVAKRGQDVALRCDPISGHVSLFWYQQALGQGPEFLTYFQNEAQLDKSGLPSDRFFAERPEGSVSTLKIQRTQQEDSAVYLCASSSDRGNYGYTFGSGTRLTVV.